This note documents a single T cell receptor beta chain sequence. The antigen is unknown. This specimen belongs to a study of T cell responses to AZD1222 COVID-19 vaccine. The method was immunoSEQ multiplex PCR; TCRdb's version includes in-frame clones alone and lacks a portion of them. The sample carries 180,000 or so clones, 90% recorded once. Regarding the study as a whole: Spike-specific TCR breadth and depth both grew after two AZD1222 doses. Only after the peak T cell response were repertoires sampled.

The V and J ends lost 0 bases and 1 base respectively, with 12 bases between them. This CDR3 comprises 16 residues. The germline V gene encodes CDR1 LGHDT and CDR2 YNNKEL (reference sequence). The clonotype comes from an adult who received the MenACWY meningococcal vaccine as a control. Sample: peripheral blood, taken 28 days after the second dose of the MenACWY control vaccine. The J gene is TRBJ1-1, the V gene TRBV3-1 (or the pseudogene TRBV3-2); D is uncertain. This CDR3 is CASSQDRSEGNTEAFF. The CDR3 DNA sequence: TGTGCCAGCAGCCAAGATCGGTCGGAGGGGAACACTGAAGCTTTCTTT.